At least ten counts were recorded for the clone carrying this T cell receptor beta chain. Antigen specificity is unknown. Unique molecular identifier barcodes measured each clonotype's abundance. MiXCR, run by TCRdb on the 5' RACE reads, gives a single entry per CDR3 protein. This table holds 8,400 or so distinct CDR3 sequences, 2% to 2.5% found once. This sample was taken from a study of beta chain bispecific antibodies for T cell cancers. Expansion lasted 2 to 4 days, with either anti-CD3 antibody OKT3 or CD3/CD28 beads. Culture medium contained IL-2 at about 91 IU/ml and IL-7 at 5 ng/ml. Findings and caveats of the study: Most targeted TRBV signal came from the leukemia cell line cells, not normal T cells.

This clonotype was sampled from a human donor in good health. Some clones in this sample may be carry-over from other donors' samples. The sequencing here drew on T cells from a healthy donor cultured with Jurkat leukemia cells, taken from a culture containing an anti-CD19 bispecific antibody.

The CDR3 region is CASSLAASGGPYSTQYF. CDR3 coding DNA: TGCGCCAGCAGCTTGGCGGCTAGCGGGGGCCCATATAGTACGCAGTATTTT. V and J are TRBV5-1 and TRBJ2-3, with 10 positions matching TRBD2. Losses at the gene ends were 0 bases for V and 8 bases for J; bases not matched to a gene: 12. The CDR3 runs to 17 residues. The V gene's germline CDR1 is SGHRS and CDR2 YFSETQ.